This TCR beta chain was sequenced in a study of CD8 T cells in Susac syndrome. Random hexamers served to reverse transcribe roughly 0.5 to 1 ug RNA. A single record per CDR3 protein comes from TCRdb applying MiXCR to the immunoSEQ multiplex PCR reads. The sample records 130,000 to 150,000 distinct CDR3 sequences, approximately 94% being singletons. CDR1 and CDR2 from the germline V gene are KGHSH and LQKENI. The CDR3 length is 15 residues. V was cut by 2 bases and J by 2 bases, with 9 bases left in between. Material for sequencing was CD4+ T cells from PBMCs. V is TRBV18 and J is TRBJ1-4; the D gene is possibly TRBD1 (5 bases). The receptor was isolated from a human donor in good health. The CDR3 coding sequence is TGTGCCAGCTCACCATCGGCAGGGACTAATGAAAAACTGTTTTTT. It encodes CASSPSAGTNEKLFF.